This TCR beta chain came from a study of patients and donors after allogeneic stem cell transplantation. This CDR3 comprises 15 residues. Trimming removed 6 bases from V and 0 bases from J, with 14 bases in between. TCRdb called the RT-PCR reads again in MiXCR, with one record for every CDR3 protein. The sample carries 150,000 to 200,000 distinct CDR3 sequences, around 30% recorded once. This sequence originates from a human donor who was either an allogeneic HSCT recipient or a stem cell or donor lymphocyte infusion donor (not recorded which). It is not recorded whose cells these are; they may come from a transplant donor. V gene TRBV12-3 or TRBV12-4 combines with J gene TRBJ2-5; tentative D call: TRBD2 (6 bases). The sample comprised blood, either unsorted or a sorted T cell fraction (not recorded which). The chain's CDR3 is CASRVGGLYQETQYF. CDR3 DNA sequence: TGTGCCAGCAGGGTGGGGGGACTGTACCAAGAGACCCAGTACTTC.